The 19 T cell receptor beta chains listed next were all sequenced from one sample in a study of CD8+CD57+ T cells in acquired aplastic anemia. Sequencing involved patients with CD8+CD57+ cell expansion previously shown by flow cytometry. Investigators profiled TCR beta VDJ and CDR3 from genomic DNA template. TCRdb re-called the reads through MiXCR, storing one row per CDR3 protein. The sample consists of roughly 250,000 distinct CDR3 sequences, 82% of them appearing once. Sequencing was performed on sorted CD4+, CD8+, or CD8+CD57+ T cells (not recorded which) from PBMCs. The receptors here all came from a human donor with aplastic anemia.

This clonotype came up a few times. Without the conserved terminal phenylalanine or tryptophan, this CDR3 likely stems from a read error. It is unclear where the CDR3 begins or ends on the DNA, so no DNA is shown, and the CDR3 is as TCRdb lists it. The chain combines TRBV2 with TRBJ1-2; no DNA check was done on the table's D call, TRBD1. Germline V gives CDR1 SNHLY, CDR2 FYNNEI. Including both end residues, the CDR3 is 16 amino acids long. This CDR3 reads CASSSRDRGLDYGYTG.

V usage is TRBV7-8 and J usage is TRBJ2-6; TRBD2 is a possible D gene (5 bases). The ends were cut back, 3 bases at V and 16 bases at J, with 25 bases in the middle. CDR1 SGHVS and CDR2 FQNEAQ come from the germline V gene. The CDR3 is made up of 16 amino acids. The CDR3 DNA follows: TGTGCCAGCAGCTTCAGAGGAGGTACGAACACTGACGCTCTGACTTTC. Its protein is CASSFRGGTNTDALTF.

This clonotype came up once. The chain carries TRBV7-9 and TRBJ1-5; D gene uncertain. Trimming cost V 3 bases and J 4 bases, with 16 bases left between them. The CDR3 loop spans 16 amino acids. Germline V gene sequence: CDR1 SEHNR, CDR2 FQNEAQ (reference sequence). In DNA, the CDR3 is TGTGCCAGCAGCTTGATGAGCGCAATCGAGAATCAGCCCCAGCATTTT. It is translated as CASSLMSAIENQPQHF. Based on the CDR3 plus reference TRBV7-9 and TRBJ1-5, the full variable domain is DTGVSQNPRHKITKRGQNVTFRCDPISEHNRLYWYRQTLGQGPEFLTYFQNEAQLEKSRLLSDRFSAERPKGSFSTLEIQRTEQGDSAMYLCASSLMSAIENQPQHFGDGTRLSIL.

The rearrangement joins TRBV7-6 to TRBJ1-2; 11 positions agree with TRBD1. This CDR3 is 14 amino acids long. CDR1 is SGHVS, CDR2 FNYEAQ, per germline. The ends lost 8 bases at V and 6 bases at J; junction bases unmatched: 8. The CDR3, as DNA: TGTGCCAGCGCAGCGGACAGGGGGCCGGATGGCTACACCTTC. Amino acids: CASAADRGPDGYTF.

The chain employs TRBV2 and TRBJ1-4, with a possible D match to TRBD1 (5 bases). V shed 4 bases and J shed 5 bases, with 11 bases lying between them. Looked up from germline, CDR1 is SNHLY and CDR2 is FYNNEI. This CDR3 comprises 14 residues. This chain's CDR3 is CASSGGRRNEKLFF. As DNA, the CDR3 is TGTGCCAGCAGTGGGGGCCGGCGAAATGAAAAACTGTTTTTT.

The genes are TRBV7-9 and TRBJ2-6; 7 bases are a match to TRBD1. Germline assignment: CDR1 SEHNR and CDR2 FQNEAQ (reference sequence). This CDR3 has 17 amino acids. With V trimmed by 1 base and J by 13 bases, 16 bases remained unmatched. CDR3 region: CASSLDLTGTTANVLTF. As DNA, the CDR3 is TGTGCCAGCAGCTTAGATCTGACAGGGACCACTGCAAATGTCCTGACTTTC.

With regard to this clonotype: The missing conserved phenylalanine or tryptophan at the end of this CDR3 makes a read error likely. Because the CDR3's place on the DNA is in doubt, the DNA is left out and the CDR3 is given as listed by TCRdb. V is TRBV7-9 and J is TRBJ2-4. CDR1 is SEHNR and CDR2 is FQNEAQ in the germline V gene (reference sequence). The CDR3 region is 12 residues in length, termini included. CDR3: CASGVERNVGYV.

Turning to this clonotype: Mismatch with germline at one junction end may stem from a read error. The chain couples TRBV7-9 to TRBJ2-2; the D gene could be TRBD1 or TRBD2 (5 bases each). This CDR3 spans 12 amino acids. Germline V gives CDR1 SEHNR, CDR2 FQNEAQ (reference sequence). CDR3 nucleotide sequence: TGTGCCGGACACGGGGCAAGGGAGACCCTGTACTTC. Its translation is CAGHGARETLYF.

For the CDR3, the DNA is TGCGCCAGCAGCCACGGCCTTGCAGGTGGCGACACCTTGTTTTTT. It specifies CASSHGLAGGDTLFF. The gene calls are TRBV4-1 and TRBJ1-4, with no clear D. V shed 3 bases and J shed 15 bases, with 23 bases lying between them. The CDR3 covers 15 residues. The germline CDR1 and CDR2 sequences are MGHRA and YSYEKL.

The CDR3 DNA is TGTGCCAGCAGCTTTCATGGGGGCGCCACAGCCCTTTCCTACGAGCAGTACGTC. This translates into CASSFHGGATALSYEQYV. V gene TRBV7-2 combines with J gene TRBJ2-7; the D gene is possibly TRBD1 (6 bases). Germline CDR1 reads SGHTA; CDR2 reads FQGNSA. With 3 bases removed from V and 1 base from J, the gap between germline ends came to 22 bases. The CDR3 extends over 18 amino acids.

This clonotype was counted once. The rearrangement joins TRBV7-4 to TRBJ1-1; weak D call: TRBD1 (5 bases). The germline V gene has CDR1 SGHVT and CDR2 SQSDAQ. The CDR3 extends over 15 amino acids. Trimming removed 5 bases at V and 12 bases at J, with 25 bases between. The CDR3 loop is CASSVHGGLNQAPFF. CDR3 DNA sequence: TGTGCCAGCAGCGTCCACGGGGGTTTGAACCAGGCACCTTTCTTT.

The chain links TRBV9 to TRBJ2-3; maybe TRBD2 (6 bases). The CDR3 covers 16 residues. The V end lost 0 bases, the J end lost 10 bases, and 21 bases lay between the germline ends. Germline V lookup: CDR1 SGDLS, CDR2 YYNGEE. The CDR3 loop reads CASSVGAGTNTEPQYF. CDR3 in DNA: TGTGCCAGCAGCGTAGGAGCGGGTACCAACACTGAGCCGCAGTATTTT.

Here the CDR3 DNA reads TGTGCCAGCAGCTTAGCGGGAAACTACGGGGCCAACGTCTATTTT. The encoded protein is CASSLAGNYGANVYF. V gene TRBV7-9 combines with J gene TRBJ2-3, with D possibly called TRBD1 or TRBD2 (5 bases each). Germline lookup yields CDR1 SEHNR and CDR2 FQNEAQ (reference sequence). V lost 0 bases and J lost 15, with 22 bases in between. The length of the CDR3 is 15 residues.

V is TRBV7-9 and J is TRBJ1-1, with D unclear. V dropped 4 bases and J dropped 14 bases, with 26 bases sitting between them. The CDR3 contains 15 residues. CDR1 SEHNR and CDR2 FQNEAQ come from the germline V gene (reference sequence). CDR3 DNA: TGTGCCAGCAGCTCCGATCTGACGGCGAACACAATCACCTTCTTT. It codes for CASSSDLTANTITFF.

Comment on this clonotype: Its ends do not fully match the called genes, so a read error is possible. The chain is built from TRBV7-9 and TRBJ2-7, with a possible D match to TRBD2 (6 bases). Germline CDR1 is SEHNR and CDR2 is FQNEAQ (reference sequence). This CDR3 spans 13 amino acids. The CDR3 DNA reads TGTGCCAGCAGCTTAGAGGGAGGCTACGAGCAGCACTTC. This gives the protein CASSLEGGYEQHF.

V gene TRBV11-2 combines with J gene TRBJ1-1, with unresolved D. V was shortened by 0 bases and J by 0 bases, with 14 bases between the two germline ends. Germline-derived CDR1 and CDR2 are SGHAT and FQNNGV. CDR3 length equals 17 residues. CDR3 in amino acids: CASSLEVKALVNTEAFF. CDR3 sequence (DNA): TGTGCCAGCAGCTTAGAGGTGAAAGCCCTGGTGAACACTGAAGCTTTCTTT.

About this clonotype itself: This CDR3 is missing its conserved last phenylalanine or tryptophan, likely due to a read error. V is TRBV7-8 and J is TRBJ1-1; D ambiguous. The ends were cut back, 1 base at V and 9 bases at J, with 18 bases in the middle. Looked up from germline, CDR1 is SGHVS and CDR2 is FQNEAQ. The CDR3 length is 15 residues. CDR3 residues: CASSLDRAGDTQAFS. The CDR3 DNA is TGTGCCAGCAGCTTAGATCGAGCAGGCGATACGCAAGCTTTCTCT.

The rearrangement uses TRBV7-2 and TRBJ1-2; D gene unclear. The CDR3 has 11 amino acids. V lost 7 bases, J lost 2 bases, and 5 bases lay in between. The germline V gene has CDR1 SGHTA and CDR2 FQGNSA. The CDR3 here is CASTMNYGYTF. The CDR3 DNA reads as TGTGCCAGCACAATGAACTATGGCTACACCTTC.

The chain combines TRBV7-9 with TRBJ1-1; maybe TRBD1 (5 bases). V lost 3 bases and J 14 bases, leaving 25 bases between the germline ends. CDR1 is SEHNR and CDR2 is FQNEAQ in the germline V gene (reference sequence). The CDR3 extends over 15 amino acids. The CDR3 sequence is CASSFELSGGSDEFF. The CDR3 DNA sequence: TGTGCCAGCAGCTTTGAACTAAGCGGGGGGAGCGATGAGTTCTTT. The full variable domain, with the rest looked up from reference TRBV7-9 and TRBJ1-1, is DTGVSQNPRHKITKRGQNVTFRCDPISEHNRLYWYRQTLGQGPEFLTYFQNEAQLEKSRLLSDRFSAERPKGSFSTLEIQRTEQGDSAMYLCASSFELSGGSDEFFGQGTRLTVV.